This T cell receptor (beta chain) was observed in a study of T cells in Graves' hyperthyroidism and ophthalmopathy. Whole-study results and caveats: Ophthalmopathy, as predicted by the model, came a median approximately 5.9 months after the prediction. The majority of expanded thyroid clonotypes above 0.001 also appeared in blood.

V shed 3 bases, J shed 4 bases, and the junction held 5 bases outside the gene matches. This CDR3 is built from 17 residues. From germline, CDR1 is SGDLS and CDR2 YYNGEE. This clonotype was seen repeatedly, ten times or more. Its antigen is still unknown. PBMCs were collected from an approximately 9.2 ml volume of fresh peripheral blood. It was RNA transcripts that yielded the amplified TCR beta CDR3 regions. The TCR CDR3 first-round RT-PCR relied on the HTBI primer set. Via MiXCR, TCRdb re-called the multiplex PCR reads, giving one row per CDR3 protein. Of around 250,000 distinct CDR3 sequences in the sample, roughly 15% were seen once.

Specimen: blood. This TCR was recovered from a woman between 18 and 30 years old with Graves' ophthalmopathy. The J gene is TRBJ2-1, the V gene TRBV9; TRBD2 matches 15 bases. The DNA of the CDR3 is TGTGCCAGCAGCGCAATGGGGACTAGCGGGGGGTACAATGAGCAGTTCTTC. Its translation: CASSAMGTSGGYNEQFF.